Below, 31 T cell receptor beta chains from the same sample are listed, as sequenced in a study of cytotoxic CD8 clonotypes in ibrutinib-treated CLL (dated by TCRdb to the early 2020s). Library preparation used the immunoSEQ multiplex PCR assay. TCRdb stores this immuneACCESS table with in-frame sequences only. Part of the clones is absent; in the studies checked, under half of the shortfall reflects unresolved V genes, and no reason is known for the rest. The sample contains around 330,000 clones, about 61% of them found a single time. The top ten clonotypes cover around 6.3% of the sample. Sample: PBMCs, taken after 36 months of ibrutinib treatment. Receptor source: a human donor with chronic lymphocytic leukemia.

This chain joins TRBV12-2 and TRBJ2-4; the D call of TRBD1 is as the table states it, not checked on the DNA. TRBV12-2 is a pseudogene locus. This CDR3 contains 19 residues. CDR3 coding DNA: TGTGCAAGTCGCTTAGCGCGTAATGCAGGGTTTTTTTTCAAAAACATTCAGTACTTC. The encoded protein is CASRLARNAGFFFKNIQYF.

V gene TRBV10-3 combines with J gene TRBJ1-3; possibly TRBD1 for D (5 bases). The CDR3 totals 15 residues. Trimming took 2 bases from V and 0 from J, leaving 8 bases between them. Germline V CDR1 and CDR2: ENHRY, SYGVKD. In DNA, the CDR3 is TGTGCCATCAGTGAGACAGGAAGCTCTGGAAACACCATATATTTT. Protein: CAISETGSSGNTIYF.

The genes are TRBV21-1 and TRBJ1-2. TRBV21-1 is an annotated pseudogene. The CDR3 is 15 amino acids. The CDR3 DNA follows: TGTGCCAGCAGCAAGCGCGGGACACTTAACTATGGCTACACCTTC. It specifies CASSKRGTLNYGYTF.

V is TRBV18 and J is TRBJ1-2; D unclear. Looked up from germline, CDR1 is KGHSH and CDR2 is LQKENI. Trimming left V 3 bases short and J 2 bases short, with 16 bases between. This CDR3 has 16 residues. The CDR3 protein is CASSPAVEATNYGYTF. CDR3 DNA sequence: TGTGCCAGCTCACCGGCGGTTGAGGCGACCAACTATGGCTACACCTTC. Using reference TRBV18 and TRBJ1-2 for the parts outside the CDR3, the full variable domain is NAGVMQNPRHLVRRRGQEARLRCSPMKGHSHVYWYRQLPEEGLKFMVYLQKENIIDESGMPKERFSAEFPKEGPSILRIQQVVRGDSAAYFCASSPAVEATNYGYTFGSGTRLTVV.

This sequence joins TRBV5-4 and TRBJ2-3; D remains ambiguous. Germline CDR1 reads SGHNT; CDR2 reads YYREEE (reference sequence). This CDR3 is built from 13 residues. V was clipped by 3 bases and J by 1 base, with 6 bases between them. CDR3 sequence reads: CASSYSGTDTQYF. CDR3 nucleotides: TGTGCCAGCAGCTACTCAGGCACAGATACGCAGTATTTT.

The chain couples TRBV6-4 to TRBJ1-2; TRBD1 matches 7 bases. The CDR3 extends over 14 amino acids. J was trimmed by 7 bases and V by 6 bases; bases with no gene match: 11. Looked up from germline, CDR1 is MRHNA and CDR2 is SNTAGT. The CDR3 coding sequence is TGTGCCAGCAGGACGGGACAGCAGGATTGTGGCTACACCTTC. Protein: CASRTGQQDCGYTF.

This clone was found a few times. The gene calls are TRBV27 and TRBJ1-2, with 7 bases identical to TRBD1. Per the germline V gene, CDR1 is MNHEY and CDR2 is SMNVEV (reference sequence). V lost 3 bases, J lost 6 bases, and 7 bases stayed unmatched. The CDR3 is made up of 14 amino acids. CDR3 residues: CASSFGDSSHGYTF. DNA of the CDR3: TGTGCCAGCAGTTTTGGGGACAGCTCTCATGGCTACACCTTC.

This clone was detected a few times. The gene calls are TRBV11-2 and TRBJ2-3, with D unclear. The CDR3 contains 13 residues. Trimming cost V 1 base and J 4 bases, with 6 bases left between them. Germline V gene sequence: CDR1 SGHAT, CDR2 FQNNGV. CDR3 residues: CASSLGGADTQYF. In nucleotides, the CDR3 is TGTGCCAGCAGCTTAGGGGGTGCAGATACGCAGTATTTT.

This clone has more than one count but fewer than ten. The chain is built from TRBV6-6 and TRBJ2-7, with TRBD1 identical over 8 bases. V shed 2 bases, J shed 5 bases, and the junction held 2 bases outside the gene matches. Germline-derived CDR1 and CDR2 are MNHNY and SVGAGI (reference sequence). The CDR3 is 13 amino acids. For the CDR3, the DNA is TGTGCCAGCAGTTACGGACAGGGCCACGAGCAGTACTTC. Encoded protein: CASSYGQGHEQYF.

The V call is TRBV7-2, the J call TRBJ2-7; 10 bases map to TRBD2. J lost 5 bases, V lost 4 bases, and 5 bases had no gene match. The CDR3 length is 14 residues. CDR1 is SGHTA, CDR2 FQGNSA, per germline. CDR3 loop: CASSSLAGVHEQYF. For the CDR3, the DNA is TGTGCCAGCAGCTCTCTAGCGGGAGTCCACGAGCAGTACTTC.

This rearrangement joins TRBV6-5 to TRBJ2-1, with D hard to call. Germline-derived CDR1 and CDR2 are MNHEY and SVGAGI. V was cut by 5 bases and J by 0 bases, with 11 bases left in between. CDR3 size: 15 residues. DNA of the CDR3: TGTGCCAGCAGTGCGGACGGCAGCTCCTACAATGAGCAGTTCTTC. It yields the protein CASSADGSSYNEQFF.

The table lists this clone with a few counts. The rearrangement uses TRBV28 and TRBJ2-7; no clear D. This CDR3 has 11 residues. The germline V gene has CDR1 MDHEN and CDR2 SYDVKM. Trimming removed 6 bases at V and 3 bases at J, with 6 bases between. The CDR3 is CASSPGYEQYF. The CDR3 region has the DNA TGTGCCAGCAGCCCTGGCTACGAGCAGTACTTC.

The chain is built from TRBV28 and TRBJ2-1; D unclear. V was pared by 4 bases and J by 0 bases, with 10 bases between. The CDR3 spans 15 residues. CDR1 MDHEN and CDR2 SYDVKM come from the germline V gene. CDR3 coding DNA: TGTGCCAGCAGTTCGCGTTGGAGCTCCTACAATGAGCAGTTCTTC. Encoded protein: CASSSRWSSYNEQFF.

The rearrangement joins TRBV5-1 to TRBJ2-7; D possibly matches TRBD1 or TRBD2 (5 bases each). Germline V gene sequence: CDR1 SGHRS, CDR2 YFSETQ. This CDR3 spans 15 amino acids. V dropped 0 bases and J dropped 4 bases, with 14 bases sitting between them. CDR3 DNA: TGCGCCAGCAGCTTGGACTGGGGGAATTGGTACGAGCAGTACTTC. Translated: CASSLDWGNWYEQYF. Variable domain in full (rest from reference TRBV5-1 and TRBJ2-7): KAGVTQTPRYLIKTRGQQVTLSCSPISGHRSVSWYQQTPGQGLQFLFEYFSETQRNKGNFPGRFSGRQFSNSRSEMNVSTLELGDSALYLCASSLDWGNWYEQYFGPGTRLTVT.

This clone was observed a few times. The V call is TRBV2, the J call TRBJ2-7; D is uncertain. Between the trimmed V and J ends, which lost 1 base and 2 bases, there was a span of 6 bases. Germline assignment: CDR1 SNHLY and CDR2 FYNNEI. The CDR3 length is 13 residues. CDR3 sequence (DNA): TGTGCCAGCAGTGAAGGATGGACCTACGAGCAGTACTTC. Translated, it gives CASSEGWTYEQYF.

This clone was seen only a few times. This sequence joins TRBV10-1 and TRBJ2-7, with TRBD2 matching over 11 bases. The CDR3 loop spans 16 amino acids. Trimming took 1 base from V and 5 from J; bases not matched to a gene: 7. Germline lookup yields CDR1 WNHNN and CDR2 SYGVQD (reference sequence). This CDR3 reads CASSELAGGPRDEQYF. As DNA, the CDR3 is TGCGCCAGCAGTGAGTTAGCGGGGGGGCCTCGGGACGAGCAGTACTTC.

The chain has TRBV4-1 and TRBJ1-6; 9 positions match TRBD1. Germline V gene lookup returns CDR1 MGHRA and CDR2 YSYEKL. The trim removed 2 bases at V and 12 bases at J, leaving 11 bases unmatched. The length of the CDR3 is 16 residues. CDR3 DNA sequence: TGCGCCAGCAGCCAACCGGGACAGGGTGGCGGGAGACCCCTCCACTTT. Translation gives CASSQPGQGGGRPLHF.

The V call is TRBV5-1, the J call TRBJ1-1; D ambiguous. CDR1 is SGHRS and CDR2 is YFSETQ in the germline V gene. The CDR3 covers 10 residues. V lost 5 bases and J 7 bases, leaving 6 bases between the germline ends. The CDR3 sequence: CASRIGEAFF. The CDR3 nucleotides are TGCGCCAGCAGGATTGGTGAAGCTTTCTTT. Full variable domain (rest looked up from reference TRBV5-1 and TRBJ1-1): KAGVTQTPRYLIKTRGQQVTLSCSPISGHRSVSWYQQTPGQGLQFLFEYFSETQRNKGNFPGRFSGRQFSNSRSEMNVSTLELGDSALYLCASRIGEAFFGQGTRLTVV.

A few counts support this clone. The chain is built from TRBV2 and TRBJ1-2, with D possibly matching TRBD1 (6 bases). Germline V lookup: CDR1 SNHLY, CDR2 FYNNEI. With 1 base removed from V and 0 bases from J, the gap between germline ends came to 15 bases. The CDR3 consists of 17 residues. CDR3: CASSEDGTRATNYGYTF. In DNA, the CDR3 is TGTGCCAGCAGTGAAGACGGGACACGGGCGACTAACTATGGCTACACCTTC.

The chain joins TRBV21-1 to TRBJ2-3; the DNA was not compared with TRBD2, the D call given in the table. TRBV21-1 constitutes a pseudogene. The CDR3 has 15 residues. CDR3 in DNA: TGTGCCAGCAGCCCTCTAGCGGGAGCGGGAGATACGCAGTATTTT. Translation gives CASSPLAGAGDTQYF.

This clone was observed a few times. CDR3 region: CASRRIAGINTGELFF. CDR3 nucleotides: TGTGCCAGCAGGAGAATAGCGGGAATTAACACCGGGGAGCTGTTTTTT. The J gene is TRBJ2-2, the V gene TRBV7-6; 8 bases map to TRBD2. The CDR3 is 16 residues long. J lost 2 bases, V lost 6 bases, and 8 bases had no gene match. The germline gives CDR1 SGHVS, CDR2 FNYEAQ.

This chain connects TRBV4-1 to TRBJ1-1; D ambiguous. There are 15 residues in the CDR3. Germline CDR1 MGHRA, CDR2 YSYEKL. Trimming pared 0 bases from V and 1 base from J, leaving 9 bases between. CDR3 amino acids: CASSQDQQANTEAFF. The CDR3 DNA reads as TGCGCCAGCAGCCAAGACCAGCAGGCGAACACTGAAGCTTTCTTT.

The chain is built from TRBV27 and TRBJ2-7; 8 bases align to TRBD2. The trim removed 5 bases at V and 3 bases at J, leaving 12 bases unmatched. The CDR3 extends over 16 amino acids. Germline V lookup: CDR1 MNHEY, CDR2 SMNVEV (reference sequence). CDR3 sequence: CASSHRGGRFYYEQYF. CDR3 DNA sequence: TGTGCCAGCAGTCACCGCGGGGGGCGGTTTTACTACGAGCAGTACTTC.

The genes are TRBV19 and TRBJ1-1, with 8 nucleotides matching TRBD1. V gave up 5 bases and J gave up 3 bases; unmatched junction bases: 5. Germline V gives CDR1 LNHDA, CDR2 SQIVND (reference sequence). This CDR3 contains 14 residues. The DNA for the CDR3 is TGTGCCAGTAGTTTCGCAGGGGGCTACACTGAAGCTTTCTTT. It specifies CASSFAGGYTEAFF.

This chain connects TRBV7-2 to TRBJ2-3; D might be TRBD2 (5 bases). Trimming removed 0 bases from V and 5 bases from J, with 6 bases in between. CDR3 size: 13 residues. Germline V gene lookup returns CDR1 SGHTA and CDR2 FQGNSA. The CDR3 loop reads CASSLARGDTQYF. DNA of the CDR3: TGTGCCAGCAGCTTAGCCCGGGGAGATACGCAGTATTTT. The entire variable domain, with the rest obtained from reference TRBV7-2 and TRBJ2-3, is as follows: GAGVSQSPSNKVTEKGKDVELRCDPISGHTALYWYRQSLGQGLEFLIYFQGNSAPDKSGLPSDRFSAERTGGSVSTLTIQRTQQEDSAVYLCASSLARGDTQYFGPGTRLTVL.

This rearrangement joins TRBV19 to TRBJ1-1, with a weak D call TRBD1 (5 bases). The V and J ends lost 4 bases and 11 bases respectively, with 17 bases between them. The CDR3 contains 13 residues. CDR1 is LNHDA and CDR2 is SQIVND in the germline V gene (reference sequence). The CDR3 is CASSTTGLPGAFF. The CDR3, as DNA: TGTGCCAGTAGTACGACGGGACTTCCAGGGGCTTTCTTT.

This clone was picked up one time. The chain has TRBV7-9 and TRBJ1-2; 10 bases map to TRBD1. V gave up 5 bases and J gave up 5 bases; unmatched junction bases: 11. The CDR3 consists of 16 residues. CDR1 is SEHNR, CDR2 FQNEAQ, per germline (reference sequence). The chain's CDR3 is CASSLPGQGSLYGYTF. In DNA form, the CDR3 reads TGTGCCAGCAGCCTCCCGGGACAGGGGTCCTTGTATGGCTACACCTTC.

The chain combines TRBV5-1 with TRBJ1-1; weak D call: TRBD1 (5 bases). Germline CDR1 reads SGHRS; CDR2 reads YFSETQ. Trimming cost V 7 bases and J 4 bases, with 17 bases left between them. The CDR3 runs 14 residues. The CDR3 reads CASGLGLGGTEAFF. CDR3 nucleotides: TGCGCCAGCGGACTAGGGTTGGGGGGCACTGAAGCTTTCTTT.

J is TRBJ1-1 and V is TRBV9, with 7 bases aligning to TRBD1. CDR1 and CDR2 (germline): SGDLS, YYNGEE. Unmatched junction bases numbered 6, after V lost 0 bases and J lost 4 bases. This CDR3 region has 15 residues. CDR3 in amino acids: CASSVGGDRATEAFF. The CDR3 bases are TGTGCCAGCAGCGTAGGCGGAGACAGGGCCACTGAAGCTTTCTTT.

The J gene is TRBJ2-2, the V gene TRBV10-1, with TRBD1 matching over 7 bases. The V segment lost 3 bases and the J segment 5 bases; nucleotides outside the gene matches: 3. The germline V gene encodes CDR1 WNHNN and CDR2 SYGVQD (reference sequence). This CDR3 has 14 amino acids. The chain's CDR3 is CASSDGRGTGELFF. The CDR3, as DNA: TGCGCCAGCAGTGATGGCAGGGGGACCGGGGAGCTGTTTTTT.

The rearrangement joins TRBV7-3 to TRBJ2-7; TRBD1 matches at 8 bases. CDR1 SGHTA and CDR2 FQGTGA come from the germline V gene. The CDR3 totals 14 residues. V shed 2 bases and J 6 bases; nucleotides not matched to a gene: 6. CDR3 residues: CASSLAGGAFEQYF. The CDR3, as DNA: TGTGCCAGCAGCTTAGCAGGGGGCGCGTTCGAGCAGTACTTC.